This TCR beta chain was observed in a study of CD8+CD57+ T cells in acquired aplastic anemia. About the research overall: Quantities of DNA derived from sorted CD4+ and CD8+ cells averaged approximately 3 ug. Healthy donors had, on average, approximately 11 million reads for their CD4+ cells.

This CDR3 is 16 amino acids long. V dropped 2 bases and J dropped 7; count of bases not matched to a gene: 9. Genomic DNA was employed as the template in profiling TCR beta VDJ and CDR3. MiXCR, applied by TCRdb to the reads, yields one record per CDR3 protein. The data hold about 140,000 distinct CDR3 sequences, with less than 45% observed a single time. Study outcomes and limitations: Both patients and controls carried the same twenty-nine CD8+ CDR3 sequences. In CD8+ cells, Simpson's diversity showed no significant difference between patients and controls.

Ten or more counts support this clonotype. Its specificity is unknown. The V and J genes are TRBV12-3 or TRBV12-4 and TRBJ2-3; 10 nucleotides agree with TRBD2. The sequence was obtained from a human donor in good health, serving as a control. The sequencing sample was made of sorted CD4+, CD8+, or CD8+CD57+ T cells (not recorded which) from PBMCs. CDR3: CASSLLAGASTNTQYF. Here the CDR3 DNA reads TGTGCCAGCAGTTTACTAGCGGGGGCCTCCACGAATACGCAGTATTTT.